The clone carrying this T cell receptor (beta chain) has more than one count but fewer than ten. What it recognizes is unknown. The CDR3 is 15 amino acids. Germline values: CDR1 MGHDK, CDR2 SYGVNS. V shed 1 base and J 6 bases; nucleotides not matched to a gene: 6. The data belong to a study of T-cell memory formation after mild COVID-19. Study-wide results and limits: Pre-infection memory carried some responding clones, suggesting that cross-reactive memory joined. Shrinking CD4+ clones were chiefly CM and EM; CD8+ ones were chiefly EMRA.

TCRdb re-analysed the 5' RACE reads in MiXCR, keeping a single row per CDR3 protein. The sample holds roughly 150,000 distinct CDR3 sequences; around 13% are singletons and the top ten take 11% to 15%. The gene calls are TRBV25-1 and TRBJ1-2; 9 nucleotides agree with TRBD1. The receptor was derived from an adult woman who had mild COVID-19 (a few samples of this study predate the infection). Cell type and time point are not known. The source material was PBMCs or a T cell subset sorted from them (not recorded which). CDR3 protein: CASSESPGQGHGYTF. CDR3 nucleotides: TGTGCCAGCAGTGAATCACCGGGACAGGGACATGGCTACACCTTC.